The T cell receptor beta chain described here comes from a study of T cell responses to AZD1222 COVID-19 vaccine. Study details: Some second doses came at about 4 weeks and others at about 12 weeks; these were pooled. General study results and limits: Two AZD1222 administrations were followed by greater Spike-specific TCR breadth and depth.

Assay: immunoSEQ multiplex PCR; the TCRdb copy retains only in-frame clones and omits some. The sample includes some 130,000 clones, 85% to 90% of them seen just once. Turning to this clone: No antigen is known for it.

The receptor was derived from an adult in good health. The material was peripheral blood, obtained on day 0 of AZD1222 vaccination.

The CDR3 DNA follows: TGTGCCAGCACCCGGACAGGAGCTAACTATGGCTACACCTTC. Its protein is CASTRTGANYGYTF. V usage is TRBV27 and J usage is TRBJ1-2; TRBD1 matches at 7 bases. The length of the CDR3 is 14 residues. Losses at the gene ends were 7 bases for V and 0 bases for J; bases not matched to a gene: 5. The germline CDR1 and CDR2 sequences are MNHEY and SMNVEV (reference sequence).